The rows below give T cell receptor beta chains drawn from one sample of a study of OX40 agonist ivuxolimab in advanced cancers. The table came from immunoSEQ multiplex PCR; TCRdb's copy has only in-frame clones and leaves some out. This table has around 76,000 clones, approximately 86% appearing once. The starting material was CD4+ or CD8+ T cells sorted from blood, obtained in a trial of the OX40 agonist ivuxolimab. These receptors were collected from an adult with an advanced solid tumor such as melanoma, head and neck, liver or kidney cancer. Each CDR3 is given with its conserved first and last residue. D genes are given only for firm matches. Only some rows state a clone size, as once, few, many or a class for expanded clones.

D	size	V	J	DNA	CDR3
TRBD1	NA	TRBV2	TRBJ1-5	TGTGCCAGCCGACAGGGGGCAGCGGGTCAGCCCCAGCATTTT	CASRQGAAGQPQHF
NA	NA	TRBV5-6	TRBJ1-3	TGTGCCAGCAGCTCACAGCCAATGTCTGGAAACACCATATATTTT	CASSSQPMSGNTIYF
NA	NA	TRBV6-1	TRBJ2-5	TGTGCCAGCAGCAACGTGTGGGGGGAAGAGACCCAGTACTTC	CASSNVWGEETQYF
NA	NA	TRBV14	TRBJ1-2	TGTGCCAGCAGCCATACAGCGAGTAACTATGGCTACACCTTC	CASSHTASNYGYTF
TRBD1	NA	TRBV4-1	TRBJ1-5	TGCGCCAGCAGCCAGACCGGGACAGATAATCAGCCCCAGCATTTT	CASSQTGTDNQPQHF
NA	NA	TRBV4-2	TRBJ2-1	TGTGCCAGCAGCCAAGTTCTCGGACCCCATGAGCAGTTCTTC	CASSQVLGPHEQFF
NA	once	TRBV7-3	TRBJ2-6	TGTGCCAGCAGCCGCTCAGGGGCCACCGGGGCCAACGTCCTGACTTTC	CASSRSGATGANVLTF
TRBD1	NA	TRBV5-1	TRBJ2-7	TGCGCCAGCAGCCAATCCGGACAGGTTAAATCCTACGAGCAGTACTTC	CASSQSGQVKSYEQYF
TRBD2	NA	TRBV28	TRBJ2-3	TGTGCCAGCAGTGGAGTAGCGGGAGGTCAAGATACGCAGTATTTT	CASSGVAGGQDTQYF
NA	NA	TRBV14	TRBJ2-1	TGTGCCAGCAGCCAAGTCAGGGGGGCGGAGCAGTTCTTC	CASSQVRGAEQFF
NA	NA	TRBV25-1	TRBJ1-5	TGTGCCAGCAGTGAGTTTCATAGCAATCAGCCCCAGCATTTT	CASSEFHSNQPQHF
TRBD2	NA	TRBV5-6	TRBJ2-5	TGTGCCAGCAGCCGTAAGGTCGGAGCGGGAGGAGAGACCCAGTACTTC	CASSRKVGAGGETQYF
NA	NA	TRBV6-4	TRBJ2-3	TGTGCCAGCAGTGACTCAGGACAAACCCAAAGGGATACGCAGTATTTT	CASSDSGQTQRDTQYF
NA	NA	TRBV9	TRBJ1-5	TGTGCCAGCAGCGTCGGGCAGGGAGGGAATCAGCCCCAGCATTTT	CASSVGQGGNQPQHF
TRBD2	NA	TRBV28	TRBJ2-7	TGTGCCAGCAGTTTAATACTAGCGGGAGTCGAGCAGTACTTC	CASSLILAGVEQYF
NA	NA	TRBV11-3	TRBJ2-3	TGTGCCAGCAGCTCCCGCCCGACAGATACGCAGTATTTT	CASSSRPTDTQYF
TRBD1	NA	TRBV18	TRBJ1-5	TGTGCCAGCTCATCGCAAATGACAGGGGATCAGCCCCAGCATTTT	CASSSQMTGDQPQHF
TRBD1	NA	TRBV27	TRBJ2-7	TGTGCCAGCCTTGACCCCGGACAGGGGGCCGAGCAGTACTTC	CASLDPGQGAEQYF
NA	NA	TRBV30	TRBJ2-3	TGTGCCTGGAGTGTAGGGGCAGATACGCAGTATTTT	CAWSVGADTQYF
NA	NA	TRBV7-9	TRBJ2-7	TGTGCCAGCAGCTTAGGGGGGATGGAGCAGTACTTC	CASSLGGMEQYF
NA	NA	TRBV7-9	TRBJ2-7	TGTGCCAGCAGCACTGGGTGGGAAAGACCCTACGAGCAGTACTTC	CASSTGWERPYEQYF
NA	NA	TRBV7-9	TRBJ2-5	TGTGCCAGCAGCTTTCGGGCTCAGGGCTTTAGGACTCAGTACTTC	CASSFRAQGFRTQYF
TRBD1	once	TRBV11-2	TRBJ2-2	TGTGCCAGCAGCGCCTACAGGGGGGTAAAAACCGGGGAGCTGTTTTTT	CASSAYRGVKTGELFF
NA	NA	TRBV5-5	TRBJ2-3	TGTGCCAGCAGCTTTTGGGACAGCGGGGAAGATACGCAGTATTTT	CASSFWDSGEDTQYF
NA	NA	TRBV11-2	TRBJ2-7	TGTGCCAGCAGCCCCCTCCGTTTCCCCTACGAGCAGTACTTC	CASSPLRFPYEQYF
TRBD1	NA	TRBV7-9	TRBJ2-3	TGTGCCAGCAGCTCCGGGACAGGGGCTAGGGATACGCAGTATTTT	CASSSGTGARDTQYF
NA	few	TRBV12-5	TRBJ2-3	TGTGCTAGTGCCCTCCTACTGAGCACAGATACGCAGTATTTT	CASALLLSTDTQYF